This TCR beta chain was captured in a study of blood T cell repertoires in COVID-19. Across the study: Acute-phase and convalescent COVID-19 samples originated in the United States, Italy and Spain. PBMCs, B-cell-depleted T cells, or T cells were the source of the cDNA or gDNA that made up the material.

This table comes from immunoSEQ multiplex PCR, and its TCRdb copy is limited to in-frame clones, with some not included. The sample contains some 110,000 clones, less than 90% of which appear only once. The CDR3 runs to 13 residues. Trimming cost V 0 bases and J 5 bases, with 8 bases left between them. Per the germline V gene, CDR1 is SGHRS and CDR2 is YFSETQ. Sequencing was done on a sample of peripheral blood. The receptor's source is a man between 70 and 80 years old who had recovered from COVID-19. The genes are TRBV5-1 and TRBJ2-5; D is possibly TRBD2 (7 bases). The CDR3 here is CASSLEGGETQYF. The CDR3 DNA sequence: TGCGCCAGCAGCTTGGAGGGGGGGGAGACCCAGTACTTC.